This paragraph covers one TCR beta chain sequence. Previously, flow cytometry had revealed CD8+CD57+ cell expansion in the patients chosen for sequencing. Trimming removed 4 bases from V and 3 bases from J; junction bases left unmatched: 4. The CDR3 runs 15 residues. The germline CDR1 and CDR2 sequences are SGHDN and FVKESK. This entry is derived from a study of CD8+CD57+ T cells in acquired aplastic anemia. Study information: Recorded DNA amounts for sorted CD4+ and CD8+ cells had an average of around 3.5 ug.

Genomic DNA, serving as template, underwent TCR beta VDJ and CDR3 profiling. TCRdb independently ran MiXCR on the reads; one entry per CDR3 protein. Of around 210,000 distinct CDR3 sequences in the sample, approximately 65% were seen once. The specimen was sorted CD4+, CD8+, or CD8+CD57+ T cells (not recorded which) from PBMCs. The receptor was isolated from a human donor with aplastic anemia. The J gene is TRBJ2-7, the V gene TRBV14; TRBD2 matches 12 bases. CDR3 in amino acids: CASSRLAGANYEQYF. The CDR3 DNA follows: TGTGCCAGCAGCCGACTAGCGGGGGCTAACTACGAGCAGTACTTC.